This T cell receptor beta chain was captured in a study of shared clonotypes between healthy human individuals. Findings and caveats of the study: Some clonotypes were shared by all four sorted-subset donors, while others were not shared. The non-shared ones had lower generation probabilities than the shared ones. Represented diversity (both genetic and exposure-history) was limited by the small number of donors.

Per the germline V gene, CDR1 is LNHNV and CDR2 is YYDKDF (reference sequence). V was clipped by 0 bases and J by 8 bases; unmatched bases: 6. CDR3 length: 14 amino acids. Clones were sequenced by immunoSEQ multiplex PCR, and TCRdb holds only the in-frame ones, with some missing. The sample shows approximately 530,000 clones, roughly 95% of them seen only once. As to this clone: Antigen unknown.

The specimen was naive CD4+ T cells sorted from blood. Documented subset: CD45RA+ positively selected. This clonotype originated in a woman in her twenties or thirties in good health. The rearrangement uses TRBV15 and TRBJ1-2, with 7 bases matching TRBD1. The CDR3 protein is CATSRDHRGGGYTF. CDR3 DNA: TGTGCCACCAGCAGAGATCACAGGGGTGGGGGCTACACCTTC.